The 10 T cell receptor beta chains listed next were all sequenced from one sample in a study of long-term antiretroviral therapy in people with HIV. The assay, immunoSEQ v3.0, was run at survey level. Libraries were prepared by immunoSEQ multiplex PCR; TCRdb keeps only in-frame clonotypes and omits some of them. This sample has 17,000 or so clones, with around 81% found just once. The sequenced sample was unsorted PBMCs, obtained 0.3 years before starting antiretroviral therapy. All receptors come from a man aged 50-59 years with HIV.

This clone was observed a few times. This chain connects TRBV4-3 to TRBJ2-6, with D tentatively TRBD1 (5 bases). Per germline, CDR1 LGHNA and CDR2 YSLEER. The CDR3 loop spans 18 amino acids. Trimming took off 2 bases at V and 0 bases at J, with 14 bases between the two ends. CDR3 sequence reads: CASSQFGRTSSGANVLTF. The CDR3 DNA follows: TGCGCCAGCAGCCAATTCGGAAGGACAAGCTCTGGGGCCAACGTCCTGACTTTC.

Written as DNA, the CDR3 is TGTGCCAGCAGTTACCGGGACAGCCAAGGTGACACTGAAGCTTTCTTT. Its protein is CASSYRDSQGDTEAFF. The genes are TRBV6-5 and TRBJ1-1, with TRBD1 identical over 7 bases. This CDR3 is 16 amino acids long. With 2 bases clipped from V and 3 bases from J, the junction kept 9 bases outside the gene matches. Germline V gene lookup returns CDR1 MNHEY and CDR2 SVGAGI.

This clone was picked up one time. The rearrangement joins TRBV19 to TRBJ1-5; 7 bases agree with TRBD1. V was clipped by 5 bases and J by 4 bases; unmatched bases: 14. CDR1 LNHDA and CDR2 SQIVND come from the germline V gene (reference sequence). This CDR3 comprises 17 residues. The CDR3, as DNA: TGTGCCAGTAGTTCACCTCGGACAGGCCCCGTAAATCAGCCCCAGCATTTT. Its translation is CASSSPRTGPVNQPQHF.

The genes are TRBV11-2 and TRBJ2-1; D is undetermined. V shed 1 base and J shed 4 bases, with 11 bases lying between them. The CDR3 extends over 15 amino acids. The germline V gene encodes CDR1 SGHAT and CDR2 FQNNGV. CDR3 residues: CASSLAGAEYNEQFF. As DNA, the CDR3 is TGTGCCAGCAGCTTAGCAGGAGCCGAATACAATGAGCAGTTCTTC.

The chain is built from TRBV5-4 and TRBJ2-3, with no clear D. The CDR3 loop spans 16 amino acids. Looked up from germline, CDR1 is SGHNT and CDR2 is YYREEE (reference sequence). The CDR3, as DNA: TGTGCTGAGCATGAGAGTGATCATAGTGGATCAGATACGCAGTATTTT. It translates to CAEHESDHSGSDTQYF.

The V gene is TRBV5-4, the J gene TRBJ2-3; TRBD2 agrees at 9 bases. V was clipped by 3 bases and J by 1 base; unmatched bases: 3. This CDR3 comprises 15 residues. Germline V gene lookup returns CDR1 SGHNT and CDR2 YYREEE (reference sequence). CDR3 nucleotides: TGTGCCAGCAGCTCCTTAGCGGGGGGCACAGATACGCAGTATTTT. It specifies CASSSLAGGTDTQYF.

The chain recombines TRBV15 with TRBJ2-7; D perhaps matches TRBD2 (5 bases). The germline V gene encodes CDR1 LNHNV and CDR2 YYDKDF (reference sequence). V lost 0 bases and J lost 4, with 10 bases in between. The CDR3 loop spans 14 amino acids. The DNA for the CDR3 is TGTGCCACCAGCAGAGATCGTTCGGGGTACGAGCAGTACTTC. Amino acid sequence: CATSRDRSGYEQYF. The full variable domain, in which reference TRBV15 and TRBJ2-7 provide the parts outside the CDR3, is DAMVIQNPRYQVTQFGKPVTLSCSQTLNHNVMYWYQQKSSQAPKLLFHYYDKDFNNEADTPDNFQSRRPNTSFCFLDIRSPGLGDTAMYLCATSRDRSGYEQYFGPGTRLTVT.

The V call is TRBV18, the J call TRBJ1-5, with TRBD1 identical over 9 bases. V was clipped by 4 bases and J by 4 bases; unmatched bases: 2. The CDR3 totals 14 residues. Germline lookup yields CDR1 KGHSH and CDR2 LQKENI. CDR3 amino acids: CASSHGQGNQPQHF. For the CDR3, the DNA is TGTGCCAGCTCACACGGACAGGGGAATCAGCCCCAGCATTTT.

This clone was detected once. The J gene is TRBJ2-1, the V gene TRBV19; D not certain. This CDR3 is 18 amino acids long. CDR1 and CDR2 (germline): LNHDA, SQIVND (reference sequence). Trimming left V 7 bases short and J 3 bases short, with 25 bases between. CDR3: CASTRRTVGWVHYNEQFF. In DNA form, the CDR3 reads TGTGCCAGTACCCGTCGGACCGTGGGTTGGGTCCACTACAATGAGCAGTTCTTC. The complete variable domain, with remaining parts taken from reference TRBV19 and TRBJ2-1, reads DGGITQSPKYLFRKEGQNVTLSCEQNLNHDAMYWYRQDPGQGLRLIYYSQIVNDFQKGDIAEGYSVSREKKESFPLTVTSAQKNPTAFYLCASTRRTVGWVHYNEQFFGPGTRLTVL.

The gene calls are TRBV2 and TRBJ2-1, with 14 nucleotides matching TRBD2. The CDR3 runs 15 residues. CDR1 is SNHLY, CDR2 FYNNEI, per germline. The trim removed 6 bases at V and 7 bases at J, leaving 5 bases unmatched. Here the CDR3 DNA reads TGTGCCAGCAGGGCAGGGACTAGCGGGGGTAATGAGCAGTTCTTC. This encodes CASRAGTSGGNEQFF.